This is a list of T cell receptor beta chains from one sample in a study of cytomegalovirus exposure and HLA in healthy donors. Produced via immunoSEQ multiplex PCR; TCRdb's table is partial and in-frame only. Among fewer than 250,000 clones listed, 85% to 90% were seen once. The source material was PBMCs. The receptors were gathered from a human donor in good health. CDR3s include the opening cysteine and the closing phenylalanine or tryptophan. The D gene is left open where the match is weak. Size is stated for part of the rows, as once, few or many counts, or as a class when the clone is expanded.

abundance	v_gene	d_gene	j_gene	CDR3nt	CDR3aa
-	TRBV4-1	TRBD2	TRBJ2-7	TGCGCCAGCAGCCAGTCCACTAGCGGGAGTCGGGACGAGCAGTACTTC	CASSQSTSGSRDEQYF
-	TRBV7-9	TRBD1	TRBJ1-5	TGTGCCAGCAGCTTAGTTTGGGACAGGGGAGGTTTAAACAATCAGCCCCAGCATTTT	CASSLVWDRGGLNNQPQHF
-	TRBV10-3	-	TRBJ2-7	TGTGCCATCAGTGAGTCCCCATACGAGCAGTACTTC	CAISESPYEQYF
-	TRBV7-9	-	TRBJ2-1	TGTGCCAGCAGCTTAGTTGGCGGGAACAATGAGCAGTTCTTC	CASSLVGGNNEQFF
-	TRBV27	-	TRBJ2-7	TGTGCCAGCAGTCCGCGGGATGGGGCCACAGAGCAGTACTTC	CASSPRDGATEQYF
-	TRBV7-3	-	TRBJ2-5	TGTGCCAGCAGCTTATACGGGAGCGGTGAGACCCAGTACTTC	CASSLYGSGETQYF
-	TRBV28	TRBD1	TRBJ2-5	TGTGCCAGCAGCCCCCGGGACAGGGTATCGGAGACCCAGTACTTC	CASSPRDRVSETQYF
-	TRBV27	TRBD1	TRBJ2-2	TGTGCCAGCAGTTCCCCAATGGGACAGGCGAGAACCGGGGAGCTGTTTTTT	CASSSPMGQARTGELFF
-	TRBV27	-	TRBJ2-1	TGTGCCAGCAGTTTATCGGCCGGGACTTTCACATTGCAGTTCTTC	CASSLSAGTFTLQFF
once	TRBV18	-	TRBJ1-1	TGTGCCAGTCAATCAGGTCCGAACACTGAAGCTTTCTTT	CASQSGPNTEAFF
-	TRBV5-1	-	TRBJ2-7	TGCGCCAGCAGCTTGCTAGGAGAGAACGAGCAGTACTTC	CASSLLGENEQYF
-	TRBV11-2	-	TRBJ2-7	TGTGCCAGCAGCTTACATCGAGGGATTTCCTACGAGCAGTACTTC	CASSLHRGISYEQYF
few	TRBV5-4	TRBD2	TRBJ2-1	TGTGCCAGCAGCTTCGGGGGGAGGAGCACCTACAATGAGCAGTTCTTC	CASSFGGRSTYNEQFF
-	TRBV29-1	TRBD2	TRBJ2-2	TGCAGCGTCGGAGCGGGGCCGAACACCGGGGAGCTGTTTTTT	CSVGAGPNTGELFF
-	TRBV11-2	-	TRBJ1-4	TGTGCCAGCAGCTTTCTGCGGGGTGGGGAAAAACTGTTTTTT	CASSFLRGGEKLFF
-	TRBV5-6	-	TRBJ1-1	TGTGCCAGCAGCTTGAAGGGGCAAACCACTGAAGCTTTCTTT	CASSLKGQTTEAFF
-	TRBV4-3	TRBD1	TRBJ1-2	TGCGCCAGCAGCCAAAGCTCTGGGACAGGGACTGTCGTCGGGTATGGCTACACCTTC	CASSQSSGTGTVVGYGYTF
-	TRBV15	-	TRBJ1-5	TGTGCCACCAGCAGATATTACCGGAGGGCAGGCTATAGCAATCAGCCCCAGCATTTT	CATSRYYRRAGYSNQPQHF
-	TRBV2	-	TRBJ2-5	TGTGCCAGCAGTGATTTACTACTAGGCCAAGAGACCCAGTACTTC	CASSDLLLGQETQYF
-	TRBV9	-	TRBJ2-1	TGTGCCAGCAGCGTAAATCCCCGCTCCTACAATGAGCAGTTCTTC	CASSVNPRSYNEQFF
-	TRBV7-9	-	TRBJ2-4	TGTGCCAGCAGCTCACAGCTGACATTAAACATTCAGTACTTC	CASSSQLTLNIQYF
-	TRBV5-6	TRBD1	TRBJ1-2	TGTGCCAGCAGCTTCGGACAGGGGGCGTTTTGGCCGGGAGGCTACACCTTC	CASSFGQGAFWPGGYTF
-	TRBV7-8	TRBD1	TRBJ1-2	TGTGCCAGCAGCCTAAGACAGGGGAGAGGCTATGGCTACACCTTC	CASSLRQGRGYGYTF
-	TRBV28	TRBD1	TRBJ2-3	TGTGCCAGCAGTTCACAGGGGGCCGGGAAGACAGATACGCAGTATTTT	CASSSQGAGKTDTQYF
-	TRBV6-1	TRBD2	TRBJ2-7	TGTGCCAGCAGTGAAGCACGCCTAGCGGGAGGCGAGCAGTACTTC	CASSEARLAGGEQYF
-	TRBV7-8	TRBD2	TRBJ2-7	TGTGCCAGCAGCCCCCGGACTAGCGATTCCTACGAGCAGTACTTC	CASSPRTSDSYEQYF
few	TRBV5-4	-	TRBJ1-1	TGTGCCAGCAGCTTGGCGTCAGGGTCGTACACTGAAGCTTTCTTT	CASSLASGSYTEAFF
-	TRBV4-2	-	TRBJ2-1	TGTGCCAGCAGCCAAGCCCCACAGAACAATGAGCAGTTCTTC	CASSQAPQNNEQFF
once	TRBV5-4	-	TRBJ2-7	TGTGCCAGCAGCTTGGCGGGAACTTTAAGTACCTACGAGCAGTACTTC	CASSLAGTLSTYEQYF
-	TRBV5-1	TRBD2	TRBJ2-1	TGCGCCAGCAGCCCCAAGAGGACTAGCGGGCCGGCCTACAATGAGCAGTTCTTC	CASSPKRTSGPAYNEQFF
few	TRBV5-1	TRBD2	TRBJ2-5	TGCGCCAGCAGCAGGGCTAGCGGTGCCCAAGAGACCCAGTACTTC	CASSRASGAQETQYF
-	TRBV6-5	-	TRBJ2-1	TGTGCCAGCAGTTACGGAGGGTTGGCCGAGCAGTTCTTC	CASSYGGLAEQFF
-	TRBV21-1	-	TRBJ2-4	TGTGCCAGCAGCAAAGGGGCGCCGACCTCCCACGTAACGTTTTCTCCGTACTTC	CASSKGAPTSHVTFSPYF
-	TRBV27	-	TRBJ2-7	TGTGCCAGCAGTTTATCTCCTAGCGACACCTACGAGCAGTACTTC	CASSLSPSDTYEQYF
-	TRBV20-1	-	TRBJ2-1	TGCAGTGCTAGCTCGCGGATTGAGCAGTTCTTC	CSASSRIEQFF
-	TRBV7-9	-	TRBJ1-2	TGTGCCAGCAGGGACACCCGACCGGGCTATGGCTACACCTTC	CASRDTRPGYGYTF
-	TRBV6-5	-	TRBJ1-6	TGTGCCAGCAGTTACTTGCGGCGCGATAATTCACCCCTCCACTTT	CASSYLRRDNSPLHF
-	TRBV19	TRBD1	TRBJ2-1	TGTGCCAGTAGTATGGATTTGGGGCAGGGGGCCTACAATGAGCAGTTCTTC	CASSMDLGQGAYNEQFF